The rows below give T cell receptor beta chains drawn from one sample of a study of identical twins. MiXCR was run by TCRdb on the 5' RACE reads, yielding one entry per CDR3 protein. The sample carries around 230,000 distinct CDR3 sequences, 6.5% recorded once. This same sample was also part of a study on T cells expressing NK-cell markers.

The sequencing input was CD8+ T cells sorted from blood. These receptors all stem from a woman between 18 and 29 years old in good health. Each CDR3 is given with its conserved first and last residue. Each record gives: CDR3 length, clone size, J gene, V gene, D gene, CDR3 protein, CDR3 DNA. A D gene is named only where the DNA matches it firmly. Clone sizes are given selectively: once, few, many, or a class where the clone is expanded.

15 few TRBJ2-5 TRBV6-2/TRBV6-3 NA CASSHGKVYQETQYF TGTGCCAGCAGCCACGGAAAAGTGTACCAAGAGACCCAGTACTTC
23 many TRBJ2-1 TRBV7-6 TRBD2 CASSLGVGLAGGPLRGSYNEQFF TGTGCCAGCAGCTTAGGAGTGGGACTAGCGGGAGGGCCTTTGCGGGGCTCCTACAATGAGCAGTTCTTC
16 many TRBJ1-5 TRBV7-9 TRBD1 CASSDQDRGPNQPQHF TGTGCCAGCAGCGATCAAGACAGGGGACCCAATCAGCCCCAGCATTTT
12 few TRBJ2-4 TRBV23-1 NA CASSPPLVIQYF TGCGCCAGCAGTCCGCCCTTGGTCATTCAGTACTTC
16 few TRBJ2-7 TRBV6-2/TRBV6-3 NA CASSNFRTVTTYEQYF TGTGCCAGCAGTAACTTTCGGACAGTAACTACCTACGAGCAGTACTTC
15 few TRBJ2-7 TRBV9 TRBD1 CASSSGDSSSYEQYF TGTGCCAGCAGCTCCGGGGACAGTAGCTCCTACGAGCAGTACTTC
14 NA TRBJ2-7 TRBV15 NA CATSPWKGSYEQYF TGTGCCACCAGCCCCTGGAAGGGTTCCTACGAGCAGTACTTC
16 many TRBJ2-1 TRBV25-1 NA CASRRGRRGRIGEQFF TGTGCCAGCAGGAGAGGTAGGAGGGGGCGCATCGGTGAGCAGTTCTTC
11 NA TRBJ1-1 TRBV30 NA CAWNRNTEAFF TGTGCCTGGAATCGGAACACTGAAGCTTTCTTT
15 NA TRBJ2-7 TRBV9 NA CASSVTDLLTYEQYF TGTGCCAGCAGCGTTACGGACTTGCTCACCTACGAGCAGTACTTC
12 few TRBJ2-1 TRBV30 NA CAWAARANEQFF TGTGCCTGGGCGGCGAGGGCCAATGAGCAGTTCTTC
16 many TRBJ2-5 TRBV6-5 TRBD2 CASSYSGSGYQETQYF TGTGCCAGCAGTTACTCGGGTAGCGGGTACCAAGAGACCCAGTACTTC
13 NA TRBJ1-1 TRBV20-1 NA CSALGPYGTEAFF TGCAGTGCTTTAGGGCCCTACGGGACTGAAGCTTTCTTT
16 NA TRBJ2-1 TRBV6-2/TRBV6-3 NA CASSYERGGVYNEQFF TGTGCCAGCAGTTATGAGAGAGGGGGAGTCTACAATGAGCAGTTCTTC
14 many TRBJ2-7 TRBV10-3 NA CAISDSGESYEQYF TGTGCCATCAGTGACTCGGGGGAAAGCTACGAGCAGTACTTC
16 NA TRBJ2-7 TRBV19 TRBD1 CASSMTPGQGVDEQYF TGTGCCAGTAGTATGACACCGGGACAGGGGGTTGACGAGCAGTACTTC
14 many TRBJ2-6 TRBV6-2/TRBV6-3 NA CASSPGSGANVLTF TGTGCCAGCAGTCCAGGGTCTGGGGCCAACGTCCTGACTTTC
13 NA TRBJ2-3 TRBV27 TRBD1 CASGTGVADTQYF TGTGCCAGCGGGACAGGGGTGGCAGATACGCAGTATTTT
15 few TRBJ1-5 TRBV12-3/TRBV12-4 NA CASSTQGGGHQPQHF TGTGCCAGCAGTACACAGGGTGGGGGCCATCAGCCCCAGCATTTT
14 many TRBJ2-2 TRBV12-3/TRBV12-4 TRBD1 CASSRDRGTGELFF TGTGCCAGCAGCCGGGACAGGGGAACCGGGGAGCTGTTTTTT
14 NA TRBJ1-1 TRBV15 NA CATSSYQGNTEAFF TGTGCCACCAGCAGCTACCAGGGGAACACTGAAGCTTTCTTT
14 many TRBJ2-5 TRBV5-1 NA CASSPRTPGETQYF TGCGCCAGCAGCCCACGGACTCCGGGGGAGACCCAGTACTTC
13 NA TRBJ2-1 TRBV19 NA CASSIEGGYGGIF TGTGCCAGTAGTATAGAGGGAGGCTACGGGGGTATCTTC
15 NA TRBJ2-3 TRBV11-1 TRBD1 CASSRDTGVTDTQYF TGTGCCAGCAGCCGCGATACAGGGGTCACAGATACGCAGTATTTT
15 many TRBJ2-2 TRBV12-3/TRBV12-4 NA CASSFIPRGAGELFF TGTGCCAGCAGTTTCATCCCCAGGGGCGCCGGGGAGCTGTTTTTT
16 many TRBJ2-7 TRBV6-5 NA CASSYSGGVSSYEQYF TGTGCCAGCAGTTACTCCGGCGGGGTCAGCTCCTACGAGCAGTACTTC
13 NA TRBJ1-4 TRBV11-2 NA CASSYLGNEKLFF TGTGCCAGCAGCTACCTTGGGAATGAAAAACTGTTTTTT
12 NA TRBJ2-1 TRBV27 NA CASSTSRNRAFF TGTGCCAGCAGTACGTCTAGGAACCGCGCGTTCTTC
14 NA TRBJ2-7 TRBV5-5 TRBD1 CASRAGTVFYEQYF TGTGCCAGCAGGGCCGGGACAGTTTTCTACGAGCAGTACTTC
15 NA TRBJ1-1 TRBV14 NA CASSHTGHPNTEAFF TGTGCCAGCAGCCATACGGGACACCCTAACACTGAAGCTTTCTTT
15 NA TRBJ1-2 TRBV25-1 NA CASSDGTVESYGYTF TGTGCCAGCAGTGATGGTACAGTCGAGAGCTATGGCTACACCTTC
16 NA TRBJ2-3 TRBV6-4 TRBD2 CASSDSTSDETDTQYF TGTGCCAGCAGTGACTCCACTAGCGATGAGACAGATACGCAGTATTTT
15 few TRBJ2-7 TRBV6-2/TRBV6-3 NA CASSYARDNPYEQYF TGTGCCAGCAGTTACGCGCGGGACAACCCCTACGAGCAGTACTTC
14 NA TRBJ2-4 TRBV20-1 TRBD1 CSVDRGNGKNIQYF TGCAGTGTAGACAGGGGGAATGGCAAAAACATTCAGTACTTC
16 NA TRBJ1-5 TRBV20-1 NA CSASNRQPYSNQPQHF TGCAGTGCTAGTAACCGGCAGCCATATAGCAATCAGCCCCAGCATTTT
17 NA TRBJ1-4 TRBV10-3 NA CAISETQGPGTNEKLFF TGTGCCATCAGTGAGACCCAGGGGCCAGGGACTAATGAAAAACTGTTTTTT
18 NA TRBJ2-7 TRBV4-1 TRBD2 CASSQEPAGARLSYEQYF TGCGCCAGCAGCCAAGAACCAGCGGGGGCCAGACTATCCTACGAGCAGTACTTC